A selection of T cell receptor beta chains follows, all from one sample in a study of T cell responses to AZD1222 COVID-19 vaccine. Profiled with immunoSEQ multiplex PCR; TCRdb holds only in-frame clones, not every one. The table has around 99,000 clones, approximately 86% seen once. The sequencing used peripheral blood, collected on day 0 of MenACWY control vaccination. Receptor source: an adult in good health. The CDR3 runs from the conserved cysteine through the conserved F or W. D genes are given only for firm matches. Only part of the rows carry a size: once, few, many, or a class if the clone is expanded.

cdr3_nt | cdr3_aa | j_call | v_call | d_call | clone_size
TGTGCCACCAGTGGGGGTAATCAGCCCCAGCATTTT | CATSGGNQPQHF | TRBJ1-5 | TRBV24-1 | - | once
TGTGCCTGGAGTACCGCAAGGACTAGCGGGAGTGGAGATGAGCAGTTCTTC | CAWSTARTSGSGDEQFF | TRBJ2-1 | TRBV30 | TRBD2 | -
TGTGCCAGCAGTAAGGGTTGGACTAATGAAAAACTGTTTTTT | CASSKGWTNEKLFF | TRBJ1-4 | TRBV27 | - | -
TGTGCCAGCTCGTCCAGTAACACTGAAGCTTTCTTT | CASSSSNTEAFF | TRBJ1-1 | TRBV5-4 | - | -
TGTGCCAGCACCCCGGGACAGAGCTACGAGCAGTACTTC | CASTPGQSYEQYF | TRBJ2-7 | TRBV28 | TRBD1 | -
TGTGCCAGCAGGTTCGTGGGTACGCAGTATTTT | CASRFVGTQYF | TRBJ2-3 | TRBV6-5 | - | -
TGTGCCAGCGGCCTAGCTTACGGGATGTCAGGAGGCTACACCTTC | CASGLAYGMSGGYTF | TRBJ1-2 | TRBV7-2 | - | -
TGTGCCAGCGGGCAAAGTGGAAATTCACCCCTCCACTTT | CASGQSGNSPLHF | TRBJ1-6 | TRBV2 | - | -
TGTGCCAGTCAGCGGTCTGGGTTTGGGGCCAACGTCCTGACTTTC | CASQRSGFGANVLTF | TRBJ2-6 | TRBV18 | - | -
TGTGCCAGCAGCATCTCAGGGGGCTCTGGAAACACCATATATTTT | CASSISGGSGNTIYF | TRBJ1-3 | TRBV9 | TRBD1 | -
TGTGCCAGCAGCTCCGCCGGCAATCAGCCCCAGCATTTT | CASSSAGNQPQHF | TRBJ1-5 | TRBV7-2 | - | -
TGTGCCAGCTCACCACAATGGAATTCCTACGAGCAGTACTTC | CASSPQWNSYEQYF | TRBJ2-7 | TRBV18 | - | -
TGTGCCAGCAGCCAAGCTGGCCAGGGAGTTGAAAAACTGTTTTTT | CASSQAGQGVEKLFF | TRBJ1-4 | TRBV4-2 | - | -
TGTGCCAGCAAGGCGCTCCGGGCCCCGCAGGAGCAGTACTTC | CASKALRAPQEQYF | TRBJ2-7 | TRBV11-2 | - | -
TGTGCCAGCAGTCCCGGACAGGACACTAATGAAAAACTGTTTTTT | CASSPGQDTNEKLFF | TRBJ1-4 | TRBV28 | TRBD1 | -
TGCGCCAGCAGCTTGGCCCTACAGGGGTTGGGGACTGAAGCTTTCTTT | CASSLALQGLGTEAFF | TRBJ1-1 | TRBV5-1 | TRBD1 | once
TGTGCCACCAGCAGAGATTTCGGTAGCGGGAGTGCATCCTACGAGCAGTACTTC | CATSRDFGSGSASYEQYF | TRBJ2-7 | TRBV15 | TRBD2 | -
TGTGCCAGCAGTTACTCTTCAGACGCTTATGGCTACACCTTC | CASSYSSDAYGYTF | TRBJ1-2 | TRBV6-6 | - | -
TGTGCCAGCAGCTTAGGACCTTCTGGAAACACCATATATTTT | CASSLGPSGNTIYF | TRBJ1-3 | TRBV7-9 | - | -
TGTGCCAGCAGCTTAATCGACAATGAGCAGTTCTTC | CASSLIDNEQFF | TRBJ2-1 | TRBV7-9 | - | -
TGTGCCAGCAGCTACACCCAGACTAGCGGGGAAAGTGGTGAGCAGTTCTTC | CASSYTQTSGESGEQFF | TRBJ2-1 | TRBV7-9 | TRBD2 | -
TGCGCCAGCAGCCCAGACGGAAGCTATGGCTACACCTTC | CASSPDGSYGYTF | TRBJ1-2 | TRBV5-1 | - | -
TGTGCCAGCAGTTTAGGGCAGCGCTATGGCTACACCTTC | CASSLGQRYGYTF | TRBJ1-2 | TRBV28 | - | -
TGTGCCAGTAGTACCCCGGGCCGGGGAGTTTGGGGCTACACCTTC | CASSTPGRGVWGYTF | TRBJ1-2 | TRBV19 | - | -
TGTGCCAGCAGTGAAGGCGTGGGCAGTGGGGAGACCCAGTACTTC | CASSEGVGSGETQYF | TRBJ2-5 | TRBV2 | - | -
TGCAGTGCTAGTCGGGGGTATGGCTACACCTTC | CSASRGYGYTF | TRBJ1-2 | TRBV20-1 | - | few
TGCGCCAGCAGCCAAGAATTCTTCGCAGGGGCCTATGGCTACACCTTC | CASSQEFFAGAYGYTF | TRBJ1-2 | TRBV4-3 | - | -
TGTGCCAGCAGTGACTCGGCTAGCGGGGGCCTTGGCGGGGAGCTGTTTTTT | CASSDSASGGLGGELFF | TRBJ2-2 | TRBV6-4 | TRBD2 | -
TGTGCCAGTATGGGGGTAACGACCCATGAAAACTACGAGCAGTACTTC | CASMGVTTHENYEQYF | TRBJ2-7 | TRBV19 | - | -
TGTGCCATCAGTGAGGTCGGCTTCGACAGACCGAACACCGGGGAGCTGTTTTTT | CAISEVGFDRPNTGELFF | TRBJ2-2 | TRBV10-3 | - | -
TGTGCCAGCCGAGGACAAACAAATGAAAAACTGTTTTTT | CASRGQTNEKLFF | TRBJ1-4 | TRBV11-2 | - | -
TGTGCCAGCAGCTTAGTTAGGGGGGGTACGGCTCAGCCCCAGCATTTT | CASSLVRGGTAQPQHF | TRBJ1-5 | TRBV7-6 | - | -
TGTGCCAGCAGTGAAGAGGCAAACACTGAAGCTTTCTTT | CASSEEANTEAFF | TRBJ1-1 | TRBV2 | - | -
TGTGCCAGCAGCTCCTCCGGGACAGGGAATCATGGCTACACCTTC | CASSSSGTGNHGYTF | TRBJ1-2 | TRBV7-2 | TRBD1 | -
TGTGCCAGCACCCAGGGACAGGGAGGCTATGGCTACACCTTC | CASTQGQGGYGYTF | TRBJ1-2 | TRBV7-9 | TRBD1 | -
TGCGCCAGCAACCCGACTAGCCGCGAGCAGTACTTC | CASNPTSREQYF | TRBJ2-7 | TRBV10-1 | TRBD2 | -
TGTGCCACCAGTGATCCGTCGAGGACCCAAAACGGGCCCCAGCATTTT | CATSDPSRTQNGPQHF | TRBJ1-5 | TRBV24-1 | - | -
TGCGCCAGCAGCCAAGTGGGGGACTCTTACGAGCAGTACTTC | CASSQVGDSYEQYF | TRBJ2-7 | TRBV4-1 | - | -
TGCGCCAGCAGCCAAGTCGCTAGCGGGAGGGAGACCCAGTACTTC | CASSQVASGRETQYF | TRBJ2-5 | TRBV4-3 | TRBD2 | -
TGTGCCAGCAGTTACGGTGGGAACTATGGCTACACCTTC | CASSYGGNYGYTF | TRBJ1-2 | TRBV6-5 | - | -
TGTGCCAGCAGCCAGATCGGGACACCGTATGGCTACACCTTC | CASSQIGTPYGYTF | TRBJ1-2 | TRBV5-4 | - | -
TGTGCCAGCAGCTTATACTTCGCAGGGGGGGGCTATGGCTACACCTTC | CASSLYFAGGGYGYTF | TRBJ1-2 | TRBV7-2 | TRBD1 | -